The 15 T cell receptor beta chains given below trace back to one sample, sequenced in a study of blood T cell repertoires in COVID-19. Generated by immunoSEQ multiplex PCR, the TCRdb table keeps only in-frame clones and is missing some. The table records about 160,000 clones, 82% of them present only once. Sequencing used peripheral blood. These receptors were obtained from a woman older than 75 with active or convalescent COVID-19.

Only a few counts were recorded for this clone. The gene calls are TRBV27 and TRBJ2-5; D is ambiguous. The germline V gene has CDR1 MNHEY and CDR2 SMNVEV (reference sequence). V lost 4 bases to trimming and J lost 2 bases, with 11 bases between them. The CDR3 is 14 amino acids. The CDR3 region is CASSSALLQETQYF. DNA for the CDR3: TGTGCCAGCAGTTCCGCGCTCCTACAAGAGACCCAGTACTTC.

The rearrangement links TRBV5-8 to TRBJ2-1, with 9 bases matching TRBD2. The V segment lost 4 bases and the J segment 0 bases; nucleotides outside the gene matches: 14. The CDR3 spans 19 residues. Germline V gene data show CDR1 as SGHTS and CDR2 as YDEGEE. The CDR3 loop reads CASSPGLAKPLSSYNEQFF. The CDR3 DNA reads TGTGCCAGCAGCCCCGGACTAGCGAAGCCCCTAAGCTCCTACAATGAGCAGTTCTTC.

The chain links TRBV5-4 to TRBJ1-1; the match to TRBD1 covers 7 bases. The CDR3 length is 15 residues. V gave up 1 base and J gave up 2 bases; unmatched junction bases: 5. Germline CDR1 is SGHNT and CDR2 is YYREEE (reference sequence). CDR3 sequence reads: CASSLKGAGNTEAFF. Here the CDR3 DNA reads TGTGCCAGCAGCTTGAAGGGGGCGGGTAACACTGAAGCTTTCTTT.

This chain connects TRBV7-2 to TRBJ2-1; D not certain. This CDR3 region has 14 residues. V lost 1 base and J lost 8, with 12 bases in between. Per germline, CDR1 SGHTA and CDR2 FQGNSA. CDR3 amino acids: CASSLGPRTDEQFF. The CDR3 DNA sequence: TGTGCCAGCAGCTTAGGTCCGCGTACAGATGAGCAGTTCTTC. The entire variable domain, with the rest obtained from reference TRBV7-2 and TRBJ2-1, is as follows: GAGVSQSPSNKVTEKGKDVELRCDPISGHTALYWYRQSLGQGLEFLIYFQGNSAPDKSGLPSDRFSAERTGGSVSTLTIQRTQQEDSAVYLCASSLGPRTDEQFFGPGTRLTVL.

This sequence joins TRBV2 and TRBJ2-1; TRBD2 matches 8 bases. The CDR3 length is 14 residues. Germline V CDR1 and CDR2: SNHLY, FYNNEI. V lost 1 base to trimming and J lost 9 bases; unmatched junction nucleotides: 5. CDR3: CASSEGTSRSEQFF. The CDR3 DNA reads TGTGCCAGCAGTGAAGGGACTAGCAGGAGTGAGCAGTTCTTC.

V usage is TRBV2 and J usage is TRBJ2-7, with D maybe TRBD1 (6 bases). Trimming stripped 6 bases from V and 4 bases from J, with 10 bases between. The CDR3 is 12 amino acids. CDR1 and CDR2 from the germline V gene are SNHLY and FYNNEI. CDR3 loop: CASSDTGYEQYF. CDR3 sequence (DNA): TGTGCCAGCAGCGATACAGGGTACGAGCAGTACTTC.

This clone was counted only a few times. The rearrangement uses TRBV5-1 and TRBJ1-1, with 8 bases aligning to TRBD1. Trimming took 4 bases from V and 1 from J; bases not matched to a gene: 3. The CDR3 contains 14 residues. CDR1 is SGHRS and CDR2 is YFSETQ in the germline V gene. CDR3 nucleotides: TGCGCCAGCAGCGGACAGGGAGGGAACACTGAAGCTTTCTTT. Its translation is CASSGQGGNTEAFF.

The chain couples TRBV25-1 to TRBJ2-7; 12 nucleotides align to TRBD2. The J segment lost 5 bases and the V segment lost 3 bases, leaving 8 bases of the junction unmatched. The germline gives CDR1 MGHDK, CDR2 SYGVNS. This CDR3 is 16 amino acids long. The CDR3 sequence is CASSDREGLAGHEQYF. Written as DNA, the CDR3 is TGTGCCAGCAGTGATAGGGAGGGACTAGCGGGCCACGAGCAGTACTTC.

This chain links TRBV3-1 (or the pseudogene TRBV3-2) with TRBJ2-3, with a weak D call TRBD2 (5 bases). The CDR3 sequence is 14 residues long. V was clipped by 4 bases and J by 1 base, with 9 bases between them. The V gene's germline CDR1 is LGHDT and CDR2 YNNKEL (reference sequence). CDR3 sequence reads: CASSPRGGTDTQYF. CDR3 sequence (DNA): TGTGCCAGCAGCCCCCGGGGAGGCACAGATACGCAGTATTTT.

The genes are TRBV5-1 and TRBJ2-3; the match to TRBD1 covers 8 bases. Trimming cost V 2 bases and J 3 bases; bases outside gene matches: 5. The CDR3 totals 15 residues. Germline CDR1 is SGHRS and CDR2 is YFSETQ. CDR3 residues: CASSLPTGVTDTQYF. In DNA, the CDR3 is TGCGCCAGCAGCTTACCGACAGGGGTGACAGATACGCAGTATTTT.

The V gene is TRBV2, the J gene TRBJ1-5; the match to TRBD1 covers 7 bases. The CDR3 runs to 14 residues. Germline trimming cut 2 bases from V and 4 bases from J; bases unmatched to any gene: 2. Germline CDR1 SNHLY, CDR2 FYNNEI. CDR3 nucleotides: TGTGCCAGCAGTGAAAGGGACAGAAATCAGCCCCAGCATTTT. Its protein is CASSERDRNQPQHF.

The chain couples TRBV5-1 to TRBJ2-5; possibly TRBD2 for D (5 bases). In germline, CDR1 is SGHRS, CDR2 YFSETQ. This CDR3 region has 13 residues. Trimming left V 6 bases short and J 1 base short, with 10 bases between. CDR3 in DNA: TGCGCCAGCAACGGGGTGGGCCAAGAGACCCAGTACTTC. It encodes CASNGVGQETQYF.

The chain combines TRBV5-1 with TRBJ2-1, with D uncertain. The CDR3 spans 11 residues. V dropped 4 bases and J dropped 10 bases, with 9 bases sitting between them. CDR1 and CDR2 from the germline V gene are SGHRS and YFSETQ. In DNA, the CDR3 is TGCGCCAGCAGCACCTCTAGAGAGCAGTTCTTC. As protein: CASSTSREQFF.

The chain combines TRBV28 with TRBJ2-3; 7 bases fit TRBD2. Losses at the gene ends were 4 bases for V and 6 bases for J; bases not matched to a gene: 10. Germline V CDR1 and CDR2: MDHEN, SYDVKM. The CDR3 has 15 amino acids. The CDR3 is CASSSGGLEIDTQYF. The CDR3 DNA follows: TGTGCCAGCAGTTCCGGAGGACTAGAAATTGATACGCAGTATTTT.

The genes are TRBV7-9 and TRBJ2-1; possible D gene TRBD1, 5 bases. CDR3 length: 14 residues. Per germline, CDR1 SEHNR and CDR2 FQNEAQ (reference sequence). V was cut by 5 bases and J by 3 bases, with 11 bases left in between. In nucleotides, the CDR3 is TGTGCCAGCAGCACCTACACAGGCTACAATGAGCAGTTCTTC. Residues: CASSTYTGYNEQFF.